A single sample gave rise to the 28 T cell receptor beta chains below, sequenced in a study of post-analysis software for immune sequencing data (dated by TCRdb to the mid-2010s). Study-level results and caveats: Patients showed significantly higher frequencies than controls for a handful of TRBV segments, among them TRBV5-6, TRBV5-1 and TRBV20-1.

The library was built by means of PCR. The sample was run on an Illumina HiSeq 2500. To reduce PCR and sequencing biases, unique molecular identifiers were built into the TCR beta cDNA libraries. In TCRdb, the public reads were trimmed at Q25 with fastp and aligned with MiXCR, with productive beta chains retained. All rows with the same CDR3 protein become a single entry with the most common DNA and genes. The sample has around 260,000 distinct CDR3 sequences on record, 36% of them singletons. The ten top clones hold around 4.8% of the sample. These TCRs are of unknown antigen specificity. The sequenced material came from blood. The receptors shown here come from a girl between 10 and 17 years old with multiple sclerosis.

The rearrangement uses TRBV27 and TRBJ2-4; tentative D call: TRBD1 (6 bases). The DNA matches TRBJ2-7 better at its end, which makes the J call doubtful. CDR3 length: 13 amino acids. From germline, CDR1 is MNHEY and CDR2 SMNVEV (reference sequence). The DNA of the CDR3 is TGTGCCAGCAGTTTAGGGGGCAGATACGAGCAGTACTTC. Its translation: CASSLGGRYEQYF.

The chain links TRBV29-1 to TRBJ1-4; the D is unclear. The CDR3 spans 13 residues. Germline CDR1 SQVTM, CDR2 ANQGSEA. V shed 6 bases and J shed 8 bases, with 16 bases lying between them. The CDR3 loop reads CSVELTDDEKLFF. CDR3 coding DNA: TGCAGCGTGGAATTAACAGACGACGAAAAACTGTTTTTT.

This clonotype was seen at least ten times. The chain is built from TRBV7-9 and TRBJ2-7; D is possibly TRBD1 (6 bases). CDR3 length: 17 amino acids. CDR1 and CDR2 (germline): SEHNR, FQNEAQ (reference sequence). V lost 2 bases and J lost 4, with 21 bases in between. For the CDR3, the DNA is TGTGCCAGCAGCTTAAGTGTTTGGGGCGCCCAGGGGTACGAGCAGTACTTC. This translates into CASSLSVWGAQGYEQYF.

This clonotype was counted only a few times. V usage is TRBV20-1 and J usage is TRBJ2-5; D may be TRBD1 (5 bases). Germline-derived CDR1 and CDR2 are DFQATT and SNEGSKA (reference sequence). V lost 8 bases to trimming and J lost 6 bases, with 13 bases between them. The CDR3 consists of 11 residues. The CDR3 loop reads CSLTREKTQYF. For the CDR3, the DNA is TGCAGTCTCACCAGGGAAAAGACCCAGTACTTC.

As regards this clonotype: This may be a read error: a much more frequent sequence differs by one nucleotide. The gene calls are TRBV12-3 or TRBV12-4 and TRBJ2-7, with 11 positions matching TRBD1. The CDR3 sequence is 16 residues long. V lost 6 bases to trimming and J lost 7 bases; unmatched junction nucleotides: 14. CDR3 bases: TGTGCCAGCAGCCTCCCGGGACAGGGGGGTCGCAATGAGCAGTACTTC. The encoded protein is CASSLPGQGGRNEQYF.

This clonotype was found many times. The V gene is TRBV20-1, the J gene TRBJ1-2; 7 positions match TRBD1. The CDR3 contains 13 residues. Germline V gene data show CDR1 as DFQATT and CDR2 as SNEGSKA (reference sequence). J lost 3 bases, V lost 6 bases, and 7 bases had no gene match. CDR3 sequence (DNA): TGCAGTGCAAGCCCGACAGGGCACTATGGCTACACCTTC. Translated, it gives CSASPTGHYGYTF.

This clonotype came up many times. The chain links TRBV24-1 to TRBJ2-3; D is ambiguous. V lost 4 bases and J lost 4, with 14 bases in between. This CDR3 is 15 amino acids long. CDR1 and CDR2 (germline): KGHDR, SFDVKD. CDR3 amino acids: CATSDRALEADTQYF. In nucleotides, the CDR3 is TGTGCCACCAGTGACCGGGCCCTAGAGGCAGATACGCAGTATTTT.

Notes on this clonotype: A much larger clone differs by one base, so this may be a read error. The rearrangement uses TRBV29-1 and TRBJ2-4; 7 bases agree with TRBD1. The CDR3 spans 12 residues. Germline V gene sequence: CDR1 SQVTM, CDR2 ANQGSEA. V was pared by 7 bases and J by 7 bases, with 7 bases of the junction left unmatched. The CDR3 protein is CSGEGQMNIQYF. For the CDR3, the DNA is TGCAGCGGTGAGGGACAGATGAACATTCAGTACTTC.

This clonotype was detected ten times or more. This chain connects TRBV7-9 to TRBJ2-7, with D hard to call. CDR1 and CDR2 from the germline V gene are SEHNR and FQNEAQ (reference sequence). V was trimmed by 5 bases and J by 3 bases, leaving 11 bases between them. This CDR3 is built from 13 residues. The CDR3 loop is CASSLGRFYEQYF. The CDR3 nucleotides are TGTGCCAGCAGCCTTGGACGGTTCTACGAGCAGTACTTC.

The chain is built from TRBV7-3 and TRBJ2-1; D not resolved. The J call may be wrong; the DNA end is better matched by TRBJ2-7. Per germline, CDR1 SGHTA and CDR2 FQGTGA. The CDR3 spans 13 residues. CDR3 in amino acids: CASSLSSYNEQYF. The CDR3 nucleotides are TGTGCCAGCAGCTTAAGCTCATACAATGAGCAGTACTTC.

The gene calls are TRBV12-3 or TRBV12-4 and TRBJ1-1, with 7 nucleotides matching TRBD1. V gave up 8 bases and J gave up 7 bases; unmatched junction bases: 7. This CDR3 has 12 amino acids. The CDR3 loop is CASRQGKGEAFF. The DNA of the CDR3 is TGTGCCAGCCGACAGGGTAAGGGTGAAGCTTTCTTT.

In its sample, this clonotype was seen a few times. The J gene is TRBJ1-4, the V gene TRBV12-3 or TRBV12-4; D ambiguous. V lost 5 bases, J lost 0 bases, and 13 bases lay in between. The CDR3 is 16 residues long. The CDR3 spells CASSLTQPSTNEKLFF. In nucleotides, the CDR3 is TGTGCCAGCAGTCTAACTCAGCCGTCAACTAATGAAAAACTGTTTTTT.

This clonotype came up a few times. In DNA form, the CDR3 reads TGTGCCAGCAGGACTGGGACGAATTCACCCCTCCACTTT. It encodes CASRTGTNSPLHF. The chain carries TRBV2 and TRBJ1-6; a possible D gene is TRBD1 (5 bases). CDR3 size: 13 residues. Germline lookup yields CDR1 SNHLY and CDR2 FYNNEI. Trimming left V 6 bases short and J 7 bases short, with 10 bases between. The whole variable domain, remainder taken from reference TRBV2 and TRBJ1-6, is EPEVTQTPSHQVTQMGQEVILRCVPISNHLYFYWYRQILGQKVEFLVSFYNNEISEKSEIFDDQFSVERPDGSNFTLKIRSTKLEDSAMYFCASRTGTNSPLHFGNGTRLTVT.

This clonotype was seen a few times. The chain links TRBV5-1 to TRBJ1-2; 8 nucleotides match TRBD1. The J segment lost 3 bases and the V segment lost 0 bases, leaving 4 bases of the junction unmatched. This CDR3 has 15 residues. Germline V gene sequence: CDR1 SGHRS, CDR2 YFSETQ. The CDR3 sequence: CASSLEAGGYYGYTF. CDR3 coding DNA: TGCGCCAGCAGCTTGGAGGCAGGGGGCTACTATGGCTACACCTTC.

As for this clonotype: This may be a read error, as it is one base from a much larger clone. The CDR3 region has the DNA TGTGTCAGCATACAGGGGCAGGTTCGTAATGAGCAGTTCTTC. Residues: CVSIQGQVRNEQFF. The genes are TRBV12-3 or TRBV12-4 and TRBJ2-1; 7 bases line up with TRBD1. The CDR3 spans 14 residues.

This clonotype was seen repeatedly, ten times or more. This chain connects TRBV7-9 to TRBJ2-1, with TRBD2 identical over 10 bases. The CDR3 is 15 amino acids. Germline CDR1 SEHNR, CDR2 FQNEAQ (reference sequence). Trimming removed 2 bases from V and 8 bases from J; junction bases left unmatched: 6. The CDR3 region has the DNA TGTGCCAGCAGCTTAACAGCGGGAGGGTACCATGAGCAGTTCTTC. It yields the protein CASSLTAGGYHEQFF.

This chain connects TRBV5-6 to TRBJ2-7; the D gene is possibly TRBD2 (5 bases). This CDR3 spans 14 amino acids. Trimming cost V 3 bases and J 0 bases, with 10 bases left between them. Germline loops: CDR1 SGHDT, CDR2 YYEEEE. CDR3 in DNA: TGTGCCAGCAGCTCTGGACTTTACTCCTACGAGCAGTACTTC. Protein: CASSSGLYSYEQYF.

This clonotype was counted between two and nine times. This clone may be a read error of a much larger clone one base away. This chain uses TRBV6-5 with TRBJ2-5; 9 bases align to TRBD2. The germline V gene encodes CDR1 MNHEY and CDR2 SVGAGI. The CDR3 covers 15 residues. V lost 5 bases, J lost 5 bases, and 9 bases stayed unmatched. The CDR3, as DNA: TGTGCCAGCAGTATAGCGGGAGACGGTCGGGAGACCCAGTACTTC. It encodes CASSIAGDGRETQYF.

This clonotype has ten or more counts. V is TRBV28 and J is TRBJ1-2; TRBD1 matches at 9 bases. V was clipped by 5 bases and J by 10 bases; unmatched bases: 8. CDR3 length equals 13 residues. Germline V gene data show CDR1 as MDHEN and CDR2 as SYDVKM. The CDR3 sequence: CASSAGQGLPYTF. The CDR3 DNA follows: TGTGCCAGCAGTGCGGGACAGGGTCTTCCCTACACCTTC.

This clonotype was counted many times. The chain joins TRBV12-5 to TRBJ1-3; D uncertain. V dropped 9 bases and J dropped 0 bases, with 9 bases sitting between them. The CDR3 is 13 amino acids. Germline loops: CDR1 LGHNT, CDR2 FRNRAP. The CDR3, as DNA: TGTGCTAGCGGCCGCGGCTCTGGAAACACCATATATTTT. It codes for CASGRGSGNTIYF.

The count of this clonotype is one. The chain links TRBV29-1 to TRBJ1-1; D is uncertain. CDR3 length: 13 amino acids. V lost 6 bases and J 0 bases, leaving 11 bases between the germline ends. Germline V gene sequence: CDR1 SQVTM, CDR2 ANQGSEA. CDR3 sequence reads: CSVGPEMNTEAFF. As DNA, the CDR3 is TGCAGCGTCGGGCCAGAGATGAACACTGAAGCTTTCTTT.

This clonotype was seen repeatedly, ten times or more. This chain joins TRBV7-2 and TRBJ2-3; 10 positions match TRBD2. Trimming cost V 5 bases and J 1 base; bases outside gene matches: 3. The CDR3 has 15 amino acids. Germline V CDR1 and CDR2: SGHTA, FQGNSA. For the CDR3, the DNA is TGTGCCAGCAGCAATCTAGCGGGAGGCACAGATACGCAGTATTTT. As protein: CASSNLAGGTDTQYF.

This clonotype was seen ten or more times. This sequence joins TRBV11-2 and TRBJ1-2; D call uncertain. V was trimmed by 0 bases and J by 4 bases, leaving 9 bases between them. CDR1 SGHAT and CDR2 FQNNGV come from the germline V gene. The CDR3 sequence is 14 residues long. The CDR3: CASSLESGFYGYTF. The CDR3 nucleotides read TGTGCCAGCAGCTTAGAGTCCGGGTTCTATGGCTACACCTTC.

The rearrangement links TRBV7-2 to TRBJ2-6; D uncertain. The CDR3 consists of 17 residues. V lost 2 bases, J lost 4 bases, and 15 bases lay in between. Looked up from germline, CDR1 is SGHTA and CDR2 is FQGNSA. The CDR3, as DNA: TGTGCCAGCAGCTTATACGAGACACCACGGGGGGCCAACGTCCTGACTTTC. Its protein is CASSLYETPRGANVLTF.

This clonotype was observed a handful of times. This may arise from a read error, as a much more abundant clone is one base away. The V call is TRBV11-2, the J call TRBJ2-5; D remains unclear. In germline, CDR1 is SGHAT, CDR2 FQNNGV. V was cut by 0 bases and J by 11 bases, with 13 bases left in between. There are 13 residues in the CDR3. CDR3 bases: TGTGCCAGCAGCTTAGATGACCAGGTTGAGCAGTACTTC. Protein: CASSLDDQVEQYF.

Comments on this clonotype: A much more abundant neighbour one base away suggests this may be a read error. The chain is built from TRBV29-1 and TRBJ2-4; D gene unclear. CDR1 and CDR2 from the germline V gene are SQVTM and ANQGSEA. CDR3 size: 14 residues. Trimming left V 4 bases short and J 0 bases short, with 10 bases between. The CDR3: CSVGGRLAKNIQYF. The CDR3 coding sequence is TGCAGCGTTGGTGGCAGATTAGCCAAAAACATTCAGTACTTC.

This clonotype has only a few counts. The J gene is TRBJ1-1, the V gene TRBV14; a possible D gene is TRBD1 (5 bases). V was trimmed by 0 bases and J by 5 bases, leaving 10 bases between them. Germline CDR1 and CDR2: SGHDN and FVKESK. This CDR3 is built from 14 residues. The CDR3 coding sequence is TGTGCCAGCAGCCAAGAGCAGGGTAGTACTGAAGCTTTCTTT. The encoded protein is CASSQEQGSTEAFF.

J is TRBJ2-5 and V is TRBV2, with TRBD2 identical over 9 bases. V shed 6 bases and J 7 bases; nucleotides not matched to a gene: 12. Germline V CDR1 and CDR2: SNHLY, FYNNEI. The CDR3 is 15 amino acids. Here the CDR3 DNA reads TGTGCCAGCAGCCCCCTCTTAGCGGGAGAGGCGACCCAGTACTTC. This sequence encodes CASSPLLAGEATQYF.